This TCR beta chain was captured by sequencing in a study of OX40 agonist ivuxolimab in advanced cancers. Findings of the study overall: There was clonal expansion of CD4+ and CD8+ blood T cells by week 6 at 0.1 to 3.0 mg/kg.

Measured with immunoSEQ multiplex PCR; TCRdb has only the in-frame clones, and not every one. The sample records 6,500 to 9,000 clones, more than 75% being singletons. In the case of this clone: Its target is unknown.

The V and J ends lost 0 bases and 0 bases respectively, with 7 bases between them. There are 15 residues in the CDR3. Germline V gene sequence: CDR1 SGHRS, CDR2 YFSETQ. This clonotype was sampled from an adult with an advanced solid tumor such as melanoma, head and neck, liver or kidney cancer. The material was CD4+ or CD8+ T cells sorted from blood, obtained in a trial of the OX40 agonist ivuxolimab. The chain couples TRBV5-1 to TRBJ2-1; no reliable D call. The CDR3 spells CASSLGASSYNEQFF. Here the CDR3 DNA reads TGCGCCAGCAGCTTGGGGGCTAGCTCCTACAATGAGCAGTTCTTC.